A single sample is the source of the 27 T cell receptor beta chains below, sequenced in a study of blood T cell repertoires in COVID-19. Using immunoSEQ multiplex PCR, the repertoire was profiled, and TCRdb retains in-frame clones only, with some absent. This sample yields around 300,000 clones, of which 86% are seen a single time; 2.5% to 3.5% belongs to the top ten. The specimen sequenced was peripheral blood. These TCRs come from a woman in her thirties with active or convalescent COVID-19.

This chain connects TRBV2 to TRBJ1-5, with 11 bases matching TRBD1. Germline V gives CDR1 SNHLY, CDR2 FYNNEI. V shed 7 bases, J shed 6 bases, and the junction held 5 bases outside the gene matches. The CDR3 is 14 residues long. The CDR3 bases are TGTGCCAGCACCGGACAGGGGGCCGGTCAGCCCCAGCATTTT. Protein: CASTGQGAGQPQHF. Supplemented by reference TRBV2 and TRBJ1-5, the full variable domain reads EPEVTQTPSHQVTQMGQEVILRCVPISNHLYFYWYRQILGQKVEFLVSFYNNEISEKSEIFDDQFSVERPDGSNFTLKIRSTKLEDSAMYFCASTGQGAGQPQHFGDGTRLSIL.

J is TRBJ1-6 and V is TRBV2; tentatively, D is TRBD1 (5 bases). V lost 5 bases and J 9 bases, leaving 14 bases between the germline ends. From germline, CDR1 is SNHLY and CDR2 FYNNEI. There are 14 residues in the CDR3. CDR3 DNA: TGTGCCAGCAGTACGCTCTCAGGGATTTCACCCCTCCACTTT. Translation: CASSTLSGISPLHF.

The chain joins TRBV6-5 to TRBJ2-1; the match to TRBD2 covers 12 bases. The germline CDR1 and CDR2 sequences are MNHEY and SVGAGI. This CDR3 has 13 amino acids. V lost 4 bases to trimming and J lost 15 bases; unmatched junction nucleotides: 7. The DNA for the CDR3 is TGTGCCAGCAGTTCGGCTAGCGGGGGGGGAACGTTCTTC. Protein: CASSSASGGGTFF.

The genes are TRBV7-6 and TRBJ2-3; 7 bases map to TRBD1. The junction had 12 bases not matched to a gene; V was cut back by 6 bases and J by 0 bases. The V gene's germline CDR1 is SGHVS and CDR2 FNYEAQ. The CDR3 runs 17 residues. This CDR3 reads CASSQTTTGDSTDTQYF. For the CDR3, the DNA is TGTGCCAGCAGTCAAACAACCACAGGGGATAGCACAGATACGCAGTATTTT.

J is TRBJ1-2 and V is TRBV27, with 8 bases identical to TRBD1. Germline CDR1 MNHEY, CDR2 SMNVEV (reference sequence). This CDR3 is built from 12 residues. V dropped 6 bases and J dropped 8; count of bases not matched to a gene: 5. The DNA for the CDR3 is TGTGCCAGCAGCCCGACAGGGGTCGGCTACACCTTC. Protein: CASSPTGVGYTF.

The rearrangement links TRBV24-1 to TRBJ1-1; tentative D call: TRBD1 (5 bases). There are 13 residues in the CDR3. From germline, CDR1 is KGHDR and CDR2 SFDVKD. Trimming removed 3 bases from V and 7 bases from J, with 11 bases in between. For the CDR3, the DNA is TGTGCCACCAGTGATCCAGGACATTATGAAGCTTTCTTT. Translating it yields CATSDPGHYEAFF.

Only one count was recorded for this clone. The chain couples TRBV28 to TRBJ1-4; TRBD1 agrees at 7 bases. V shed 5 bases and J 7 bases; nucleotides not matched to a gene: 10. Germline V gene sequence: CDR1 MDHEN, CDR2 SYDVKM. The CDR3 loop spans 15 amino acids. DNA for the CDR3: TGTGCCAGCAGTCTCCGGACAGGAGGAGGTGAAAAACTGTTTTTT. Translation: CASSLRTGGGEKLFF.

This clone was counted once. This rearrangement joins TRBV28 to TRBJ1-1; possibly TRBD1 for D (6 bases). Germline V gene lookup returns CDR1 MDHEN and CDR2 SYDVKM. Trimming pared 1 base from V and 8 bases from J, leaving 14 bases between. The CDR3 runs 14 residues. The CDR3 region is CASSLFAQGQEAFF. As DNA, the CDR3 is TGTGCCAGCAGTTTATTCGCCCAAGGACAGGAAGCTTTCTTT. The entire variable domain, with the rest obtained from reference TRBV28 and TRBJ1-1, is as follows: DVKVTQSSRYLVKRTGEKVFLECVQDMDHENMFWYRQDPGLGLRLIYFSYDVKMKEKGDIPEGYSVSREKKERFSLILESASTNQTSMYLCASSLFAQGQEAFFGQGTRLTVV.

This clone was detected only a few times. This chain joins TRBV6-5 and TRBJ1-2, with D perhaps TRBD1 (6 bases). The germline gives CDR1 MNHEY, CDR2 SVGAGI. Trimming removed 6 bases at V and 1 base at J, with 12 bases between. The CDR3 has 14 amino acids. The CDR3 sequence is CASRRTEINYGYTF. The CDR3 bases are TGTGCCAGCAGGAGGACAGAGATTAACTATGGCTACACCTTC.

This clone has more than one count but fewer than ten. This chain joins TRBV7-2 and TRBJ1-2, with D maybe TRBD1 (6 bases). The V and J ends lost 5 bases and 5 bases respectively, with 15 bases between them. The V gene's germline CDR1 is SGHTA and CDR2 FQGNSA. The CDR3 is made up of 14 amino acids. This CDR3 reads CASSTFGTTYGYTF. The CDR3 DNA reads TGTGCCAGCAGCACCTTTGGGACAACTTATGGCTACACCTTC.

The chain has TRBV27 and TRBJ2-3, with TRBD2 matching 9 bases. Germline trimming cut 5 bases from V and 1 base from J; bases unmatched to any gene: 1. Germline V lookup: CDR1 MNHEY, CDR2 SMNVEV (reference sequence). This CDR3 spans 14 amino acids. In nucleotides, the CDR3 is TGTGCCAGCAGTAGACTAGCGGGCACAGATACGCAGTATTTT. The encoded protein is CASSRLAGTDTQYF.

This clone was detected only once. The chain couples TRBV7-9 to TRBJ1-4; D might be TRBD1 (6 bases). Trimming stripped 3 bases from V and 8 bases from J, with 10 bases between. Germline V gene lookup returns CDR1 SEHNR and CDR2 FQNEAQ (reference sequence). This CDR3 is 13 amino acids long. CDR3 sequence: CASSLYGQEKLFF. The CDR3 coding sequence is TGTGCCAGCAGCTTGTATGGACAGGAAAAACTGTTTTTT.

The rearrangement joins TRBV5-3 to TRBJ1-1; TRBD1 aligns across 7 bases. TRBV5-3 is treated as an ORF (open reading frame) with a function not yet certain. This CDR3 has 15 amino acids. Trimming removed 4 bases from V and 1 base from J; junction bases left unmatched: 7. The CDR3 protein is CARSADRATNTEAFF. The CDR3, as DNA: TGTGCCAGAAGCGCAGACAGGGCCACGAACACTGAAGCTTTCTTT.

The chain carries TRBV4-1 and TRBJ1-2, with D unresolved. Germline CDR1 and CDR2: MGHRA and YSYEKL. With 0 bases removed from V and 8 bases from J, the gap between germline ends came to 10 bases. The CDR3 spans 13 residues. In DNA form, the CDR3 reads TGCGCCAGCAGCCAAGATGGTGTGAGGGGCTACACCTTC. Translated: CASSQDGVRGYTF.

This chain links TRBV19 with TRBJ1-5; 8 bases line up with TRBD1. The germline CDR1 and CDR2 sequences are LNHDA and SQIVND (reference sequence). Germline trimming cut 8 bases from V and 4 bases from J; bases unmatched to any gene: 10. The CDR3 is 15 amino acids. The CDR3 loop reads CASADRVGRNQPQHF. The CDR3 region has the DNA TGTGCCAGTGCGGACAGGGTTGGGAGAAATCAGCCCCAGCATTTT.

As for this clone: The same CDR3 can be traced to other DNA sequences in this sample. The chain has TRBV9 and TRBJ2-5; 13 bases are shared with TRBD2. Unmatched junction bases numbered 2, after V lost 0 bases and J lost 3 bases. CDR3 length: 16 residues. Germline V lookup: CDR1 SGDLS, CDR2 YYNGEE. Here the CDR3 reads CASSVGTSGGEETQYF. The CDR3 DNA sequence: TGTGCCAGCAGCGTAGGGACTAGCGGGGGCGAAGAGACCCAGTACTTC.

This clone was seen a handful of times. The chain recombines TRBV10-1 with TRBJ2-3; 7 bases agree with TRBD2. CDR3 length: 16 residues. With V trimmed by 0 bases and J by 6 bases, 9 bases remained unmatched. Germline V gives CDR1 WNHNN, CDR2 SYGVQD (reference sequence). CDR3 loop: CASSESVAGSQDTQYF. DNA for the CDR3: TGCGCCAGCAGTGAGTCGGTAGCGGGTAGTCAGGATACGCAGTATTTT.

The chain employs TRBV4-3 and TRBJ1-2; possibly TRBD1 for D (5 bases). Per germline, CDR1 LGHNA and CDR2 YSLEER. This CDR3 has 17 residues. V dropped 0 bases and J dropped 7 bases, with 21 bases sitting between them. CDR3 sequence: CASSQDPQGMTPFGYTF. The DNA for the CDR3 is TGCGCCAGCAGCCAAGATCCCCAGGGCATGACCCCCTTTGGCTACACCTTC.

As for this clone: Other DNA variants within this sample encode the same CDR3. The J gene is TRBJ1-1, the V gene TRBV14; D is undetermined. Germline V gene data show CDR1 as SGHDN and CDR2 as FVKESK. The V end was cut by 1 base, the J end by 1 base, with 7 bases between. CDR3 length: 14 residues. The CDR3 DNA reads TGTGCCAGCAGCCAAGTAAGAGGGAACACTGAAGCTTTCTTT. It is translated as CASSQVRGNTEAFF. The entire variable domain, with the rest obtained from reference TRBV14 and TRBJ1-1, is as follows: EAGVTQFPSHSVIEKGQTVTLRCDPISGHDNLYWYRRVMGKEIKFLLHFVKESKQDESGMPNNRFLAERTGGTYSTLKVQPAELEDSGVYFCASSQVRGNTEAFFGQGTRLTVV.

The chain employs TRBV7-2 and TRBJ1-6, with a possible D match to TRBD1 (5 bases). This CDR3 is 15 amino acids long. Germline V lookup: CDR1 SGHTA, CDR2 FQGNSA. V lost 5 bases, J lost 7 bases, and 15 bases lay in between. DNA of the CDR3: TGTGCCAGCAGCGGAGGGGCGCAGGAAAATTCACCCCTCCACTTT. Amino acid sequence: CASSGGAQENSPLHF.

V is TRBV7-2 and J is TRBJ1-6, with a tentative D call TRBD1 (5 bases). This CDR3 region has 17 residues. Deletions cut 2 bases from V and 8 bases from J, with 19 bases between. The germline CDR1 and CDR2 sequences are SGHTA and FQGNSA. CDR3 in amino acids: CASSLSLWALRDSPLHF. CDR3 nucleotide sequence: TGTGCCAGCAGCTTATCGCTATGGGCACTCAGGGATTCACCCCTCCACTTT. The variable domain in full, with the rest retrieved from reference TRBV7-2 and TRBJ1-6, is GAGVSQSPSNKVTEKGKDVELRCDPISGHTALYWYRQSLGQGLEFLIYFQGNSAPDKSGLPSDRFSAERTGGSVSTLTIQRTQQEDSAVYLCASSLSLWALRDSPLHFGNGTRLTVT.

The chain couples TRBV4-2 to TRBJ1-3; D unclear. The CDR3 runs to 15 residues. The germline V gene encodes CDR1 LGHNA and CDR2 YNFKEQ. Trimming stripped 1 base from V and 0 bases from J, with 7 bases between. CDR3 residues: CASSQAANSGNTIYF. The CDR3 region has the DNA TGTGCCAGCAGCCAAGCTGCGAACTCTGGAAACACCATATATTTT.

The CDR3 reads CASSLTTGTYGYTF. Here the CDR3 DNA reads TGCGCCAGCAGCCTTACGACAGGGACCTATGGCTACACCTTC. The rearrangement joins TRBV5-1 to TRBJ1-2, with 7 nucleotides matching TRBD1. The germline V gene encodes CDR1 SGHRS and CDR2 YFSETQ. Germline trimming cut 4 bases from V and 4 bases from J; bases unmatched to any gene: 7. The CDR3 has 14 residues.

In DNA form, the CDR3 reads TGTGCCAGCAGTGACGCCGACAGGCCCACTTCTAACTATGGCTACACCTTC. Residues: CASSDADRPTSNYGYTF. The chain joins TRBV6-4 to TRBJ1-2, with D perhaps matching TRBD1 (6 bases). This CDR3 contains 17 residues. V dropped 2 bases and J dropped 0 bases, with 16 bases sitting between them. Germline CDR1 and CDR2: MRHNA and SNTAGT.

Only one count was recorded for this clone. The rearrangement joins TRBV24-1 to TRBJ1-2; 8 nucleotides match TRBD1. The V gene's germline CDR1 is KGHDR and CDR2 SFDVKD. CDR3 length: 14 amino acids. V shed 4 bases, J shed 6 bases, and the junction held 6 bases outside the gene matches. The chain's CDR3 is CATSEPGGAHGYTF. The CDR3 nucleotides read TGTGCCACCAGTGAACCAGGGGGCGCGCATGGCTACACCTTC.

The chain joins TRBV6-2 or TRBV6-3 to TRBJ1-1; D unclear. CDR1 and CDR2 (germline): MNHEY, SVGEGT. The CDR3 length is 13 residues. The germline V and J ends were trimmed by 5 bases and 1 base, with 8 bases remaining between them. The chain's CDR3 is CASSRPPNTEAFF. CDR3 nucleotide sequence: TGTGCCAGCAGTCGTCCCCCGAACACTGAAGCTTTCTTT.

The genes are TRBV2 and TRBJ1-5; no reliable D call. This CDR3 is built from 15 residues. V lost 7 bases to trimming and J lost 8 bases, with 21 bases between them. CDR1 and CDR2 from the germline V gene are SNHLY and FYNNEI. The CDR3 nucleotides read TGTGCCAGCACCGCTACGGGTAACGGTGGCGAGCCCCAGCATTTT. It is translated as CASTATGNGGEPQHF.